This TCR beta chain was captured in a study of T cell repertoires in cytomegalovirus infection (dated by TCRdb to between 2018 and 2021). In the study overall: The HLA type of each donor mattered for the analysis, because public TCR beta signatures pointed to carriage of CMV infection along with the matching HLA type. General conclusions and limits of the study: In both this cohort and an independent cohort of some 370 donors, the cumulative frequency of public TCR beta family members distinguished carriers of CMV infection plus the relevant HLA type. The ex vivo response was dominated by HLA-C-restricted CMV-specific TCR beta clonotypes, which also provided the single most frequent clonotype in two of eight donors.

Sequenced using an Illumina HiSeq 1500. The public reads were reanalyzed by TCRdb: fastp trimming at Q25, MiXCR alignment, in-frame beta chains only. Here each entry gathers all rows of one CDR3 protein and keeps the most common genes and DNA. Present in this sample are about 190,000 distinct CDR3 sequences, roughly 27% of which were seen just once. In total, the top ten clones hold roughly 31% of the sample. This clonotype has a handful of counts. No cognate antigen has been identified for it. Per-nucleotide qualities are absent, and no much larger clonotype sits a single base away. The specimen sequenced was PBMCs. This TCR was sampled from a human donor in good health (CMV status not recorded). Some clones in this sample may be carry-over from other donors' samples.

CDR3 loop: CASSEARVDTQYF. The nucleotides are TGTGCCAGCAGTGAAGCGCGGGTAGATACGCAGTATTTT. Rearrangement joined TRBV6-1 to TRBJ2-3, and possibly TRBD2, on 5 matching bases. There are 13 amino acids in the CDR3, from cysteine to phenylalanine inclusive. Only the CDR3 DNA is retained, 39 bases long and in frame from the first base. The CDR1 and CDR2 encoded by the germline V gene are MNHNS and SASEGT. V was cut back by 0 bases and J by 5 bases, leaving a gap of 6 bases between them.